This T cell receptor beta chain was obtained from a study of blood T cell repertoires in COVID-19. V lost 3 bases, J lost 1 base, and 2 bases stayed unmatched. The CDR3 covers 15 residues. The germline V gene has CDR1 SEHNR and CDR2 FQNEAQ (reference sequence). Methods used by the authors: From reference gene primer amplification, estimates of nucleated cell counts were derived. The data were produced by immunoSEQ multiplex PCR, yet TCRdb's version contains in-frame clones alone and is incomplete. The V and J calls and clone size come from that table; D and trimming were worked out from the DNA. This table holds about 97,000 clones, 75% to 95% found once.

This TCR was recovered from a man between 60 and 75 years old with acute or convalescent COVID-19. Sequencing input: peripheral blood. The chain carries TRBV7-9 and TRBJ1-4; TRBD1 agrees at 7 bases. The CDR3 DNA is TGTGCCAGCAGCTTTTCAGGGGGAACTAATGAAAAACTGTTTTTT. Translating gives CASSFSGGTNEKLFF.